The 18 T cell receptor beta chains in this list originate from one sample, sequenced in a study of cytomegalovirus exposure and HLA in healthy donors. The PCR was carried out with 60 Vbeta primers and 13 Jbeta primers. The assay was immunoSEQ multiplex PCR, and TCRdb's table has in-frame clones only and misses some. The table has roughly 160,000 clones, over 60% seen once. Sequencing was done on a sample of PBMCs. The receptors derive from a woman aged 25 to 45 in good health and CMV-seronegative.

The chain links TRBV5-1 to TRBJ1-1, with D possibly being TRBD1 (5 bases). There are 14 residues in the CDR3. Germline V CDR1 and CDR2: SGHRS, YFSETQ. V was clipped by 0 bases and J by 1 base, with 7 bases between them. The DNA for the CDR3 is TGCGCCAGCAGCTTGGCCGGGGGGAACACTGAAGCTTTCTTT. This codes for CASSLAGGNTEAFF.

The gene calls are TRBV5-4 and TRBJ2-1; 12 bases agree with TRBD2. Germline CDR1 reads SGHNT; CDR2 reads YYREEE (reference sequence). The CDR3 consists of 15 residues. Trimming took 6 bases from V and 7 from J; bases not matched to a gene: 8. The CDR3 sequence: CASTPASGGVNEQFF. CDR3 DNA: TGTGCCAGCACCCCTGCTAGCGGGGGGGTGAATGAGCAGTTCTTC.

This clone showed up just a few times. The CDR3 loop reads CASTRGGGISGNTIYF. The CDR3 DNA reads TGTGCCAGCACCCGCGGGGGGGGGATCTCTGGAAACACCATATATTTT. The chain couples TRBV28 to TRBJ1-3; D perhaps matches TRBD1 (5 bases). Between the trimmed V and J ends, which lost 7 bases and 0 bases, there was a span of 16 bases. The CDR3 totals 16 residues. Germline CDR1 MDHEN, CDR2 SYDVKM. Filled out from reference TRBV28 and TRBJ1-3, the complete variable domain reads DVKVTQSSRYLVKRTGEKVFLECVQDMDHENMFWYRQDPGLGLRLIYFSYDVKMKEKGDIPEGYSVSREKKERFSLILESASTNQTSMYLCASTRGGGISGNTIYFGEGSWLTVV.

The rearrangement links TRBV2 to TRBJ2-1; 7 nucleotides line up with TRBD2. Germline trimming cut 8 bases from V and 8 bases from J; bases unmatched to any gene: 6. The germline CDR1 and CDR2 sequences are SNHLY and FYNNEI. There are 12 residues in the CDR3. CDR3 protein: CASGLGAHEQFF. CDR3 nucleotide sequence: TGTGCCAGCGGACTAGGGGCGCATGAGCAGTTCTTC.

The chain joins TRBV29-1 to TRBJ2-5; 11 nucleotides line up with TRBD1. This CDR3 comprises 13 residues. Trimming at V came to 7 bases and at J to 4 bases, leaving 5 bases not matched to a gene. Germline CDR1 and CDR2: SQVTM and ANQGSEA. CDR3 amino acids: CSDMDRGRETQYF. For the CDR3, the DNA is TGCAGCGATATGGACAGGGGGCGAGAGACCCAGTACTTC.

The V gene is TRBV7-9, the J gene TRBJ2-5; 12 positions agree with TRBD2. Germline V gives CDR1 SEHNR, CDR2 FQNEAQ (reference sequence). Trimming removed 7 bases from V and 6 bases from J; junction bases left unmatched: 9. The CDR3 runs 15 residues. The CDR3, as DNA: TGTGCCAGCACCTCGGAGCTAGCGGGAGGGAAGACCCAGTACTTC. Encoded protein: CASTSELAGGKTQYF.

The table lists this clone with a count of one. The chain is built from TRBV30 and TRBJ1-6, with TRBD1 matching over 7 bases. The CDR3 length is 15 residues. With V trimmed by 3 bases and J by 5 bases, 7 bases remained unmatched. Germline V gene lookup returns CDR1 GTSNPN and CDR2 SVGIG (reference sequence). This chain's CDR3 is CAWSKSTGNNSPLHF. The CDR3 DNA reads TGTGCCTGGAGCAAATCGACAGGGAATAATTCACCCCTCCACTTT.

The chain combines TRBV4-3 with TRBJ2-1; 13 bases agree with TRBD2. Trimming removed 4 bases from V and 6 bases from J; junction bases left unmatched: 3. Germline CDR1 reads LGHNA; CDR2 reads YSLEER. The CDR3 totals 15 residues. In nucleotides, the CDR3 is TGCGCCAGCAGCCTAACTAGCGGGGGGGCCAATGAGCAGTTCTTC. It is translated as CASSLTSGGANEQFF.

The gene calls are TRBV19 and TRBJ2-5; perhaps TRBD2 as D (6 bases). Near its end, the DNA agrees better with TRBJ2-7, so the J call may be wrong. Looked up from germline, CDR1 is LNHDA and CDR2 is SQIVND (reference sequence). CDR3 length equals 16 residues. CDR3 residues: CASSIRITAGTYEQYF. CDR3 in DNA: TGTGCCAGTAGTATTCGTATAACAGCGGGTACCTACGAGCAGTACTTC.

This rearrangement joins TRBV28 to TRBJ1-5, with D unclear. Germline assignment: CDR1 MDHEN and CDR2 SYDVKM. Trimming shortened V by 5 bases and J by 3 bases, and 11 bases separated the two germline ends. The CDR3 runs to 14 residues. The CDR3 reads CASSPPLSNQPQHF. Here the CDR3 DNA reads TGTGCCAGCAGTCCCCCCCTCTCCAATCAGCCCCAGCATTTT.

The CDR3, as DNA: TGTGCCAGCAGCGCCCCAGCTAACTATGGCTACACCTTC. This codes for CASSAPANYGYTF. V gene TRBV28 combines with J gene TRBJ1-2; D unresolved. The ends were cut back, 6 bases at V and 0 bases at J, with 8 bases in the middle. Germline-derived CDR1 and CDR2 are MDHEN and SYDVKM. This CDR3 comprises 13 residues.

The chain carries TRBV2 and TRBJ1-5; D is perhaps TRBD1 (6 bases). The germline V and J ends were trimmed by 7 bases and 3 bases, with 19 bases remaining between them. The germline V gene encodes CDR1 SNHLY and CDR2 FYNNEI. The CDR3 runs to 16 residues. CDR3 residues: CASTGSSHRDNQPQHF. CDR3 DNA: TGTGCCAGCACTGGGTCGTCTCACAGGGACAATCAGCCCCAGCATTTT.

A remark on this clone: Other DNA sequences in this sample translate to the same CDR3. The J gene is TRBJ1-4, the V gene TRBV28, with D perhaps TRBD1 (5 bases). The length of the CDR3 is 12 residues. Germline CDR1 reads MDHEN; CDR2 reads SYDVKM. Trimming removed 3 bases from V and 8 bases from J, with 7 bases in between. The CDR3 DNA sequence: TGTGCCAGCAGTTTGGGGGGGGAAAAACTGTTTTTT. This sequence encodes CASSLGGEKLFF.

There are a few counts of this clone. The chain carries TRBV11-2 and TRBJ1-2; D possibly corresponds to TRBD1 (5 bases). V was cut by 2 bases and J by 6 bases, with 13 bases left in between. The CDR3 extends over 14 amino acids. From germline, CDR1 is SGHAT and CDR2 FQNNGV. The CDR3 coding sequence is TGTGCCAGCAGCTTAAACAGGATGTCTGATGGCTACACCTTC. Amino acid sequence: CASSLNRMSDGYTF.

This chain links TRBV9 with TRBJ1-6; 8 bases fit TRBD1. The length of the CDR3 is 14 residues. CDR1 and CDR2 (germline): SGDLS, YYNGEE. Trimming at V came to 4 bases and at J to 7 bases, leaving 4 bases not matched to a gene. CDR3 in DNA: TGTGCCAGCAGCCTTCGACAGGGGAATTCACCCCTCCACTTT. The encoded protein is CASSLRQGNSPLHF.

The rearrangement uses TRBV4-1 and TRBJ2-3, with TRBD2 matching 9 bases. V was pared by 1 base and J by 5 bases, with 7 bases of the junction left unmatched. Per the germline V gene, CDR1 is MGHRA and CDR2 is YSYEKL. This CDR3 is 16 amino acids long. CDR3 protein: CASSQGRGGRGDTQYF. DNA of the CDR3: TGCGCCAGCAGCCAAGGGCGGGGGGGGCGTGGAGATACGCAGTATTTT.

This clone was recorded once. The V and J genes are TRBV6-5 and TRBJ2-5, with TRBD1 matching 7 bases. The CDR3 spans 13 residues. CDR1 is MNHEY and CDR2 is SVGAGI in the germline V gene. With V trimmed by 5 bases and J by 2 bases, 2 bases remained unmatched. The CDR3 protein is CASSRQGQETQYF. In DNA, the CDR3 is TGTGCCAGCAGTAGACAGGGACAAGAGACCCAGTACTTC.

The chain has TRBV2 and TRBJ1-2; 10 bases align to TRBD1. The germline gives CDR1 SNHLY, CDR2 FYNNEI. There are 13 residues in the CDR3. The CDR3 bases are TGTGTTCGAACGAGGGACAGGGGAGATGGCTACACCTTC. It is translated as CVRTRDRGDGYTF.